These 17 T cell receptor beta chains originate from one sample sequenced in a study of PD-1 blockade in classical Hodgkin lymphoma. Method: immunoSEQ multiplex PCR; TCRdb's copy keeps in-frame clones and lacks some. The table lists about 41,000 clones, 76% of them singletons, with about a fifth in the top ten. No patient escaped relapse after autologous stem cell transplantation, and brentuximab vedotin exposure varied. The sample here was peripheral blood mononuclear cells (PBMCs), taken at baseline. Receptors were obtained from a human donor with classical Hodgkin lymphoma.

This chain uses TRBV11-2 with TRBJ2-7; TRBD1 matches 7 bases. The ends lost 4 bases at V and 3 bases at J; junction bases unmatched: 6. Germline V gene data show CDR1 as SGHAT and CDR2 as FQNNGV. The CDR3 is made up of 14 amino acids. The CDR3 sequence is CASSSGTAFYEQYF. CDR3 coding DNA: TGTGCCAGCAGCTCCGGGACAGCATTCTACGAGCAGTACTTC.

The chain employs TRBV9 and TRBJ2-1, with 10 nucleotides matching TRBD2. V dropped 1 base and J dropped 7; count of bases not matched to a gene: 14. The germline gives CDR1 SGDLS, CDR2 YYNGEE. This CDR3 has 18 amino acids. CDR3 sequence reads: CASSVSLPGTSVQNEQFF. DNA for the CDR3: TGTGCCAGCAGCGTAAGTCTCCCCGGGACTAGCGTACAAAATGAGCAGTTCTTC.

The chain joins TRBV7-8 to TRBJ2-5, with 7 bases lining up with TRBD1. The germline V gene encodes CDR1 SGHVS and CDR2 FQNEAQ. This CDR3 has 14 residues. Germline trimming cut 5 bases from V and 3 bases from J; bases unmatched to any gene: 6. The CDR3 DNA reads as TGTGCCAGCAGCCCTCTCACAGGGGAAGAGACCCAGTACTTC. It codes for CASSPLTGEETQYF.

The V call is TRBV27, the J call TRBJ2-3, with 7 bases matching TRBD1. Trimming removed 4 bases from V and 6 bases from J; junction bases left unmatched: 10. From germline, CDR1 is MNHEY and CDR2 SMNVEV (reference sequence). This CDR3 comprises 15 residues. The CDR3 region is CASSYWRQGRDTQYF. The CDR3 nucleotides are TGTGCCAGCAGTTATTGGAGACAGGGTCGGGATACGCAGTATTTT.

This rearrangement joins TRBV19 to TRBJ2-7; 7 bases align to TRBD1. V shed 7 bases and J 1 base; nucleotides not matched to a gene: 10. The CDR3 is made up of 15 amino acids. The germline V gene encodes CDR1 LNHDA and CDR2 SQIVND (reference sequence). The CDR3: CASKRGGRGSYEQYF. DNA of the CDR3: TGTGCCAGTAAACGCGGTGGCAGGGGGTCCTACGAGCAGTACTTC.

The genes are TRBV5-6 and TRBJ2-7; TRBD2 might be the D (5 bases). V was cut by 1 base and J by 7 bases, with 12 bases left in between. Germline-derived CDR1 and CDR2 are SGHDT and YYEEEE. This CDR3 has 13 amino acids. The CDR3 DNA is TGTGCCAGCAGCTTGACGCCGGGGAGTGAGCAGTACTTC. This encodes CASSLTPGSEQYF.

This chain uses TRBV30 with TRBJ1-5; no clear D. Per the germline V gene, CDR1 is GTSNPN and CDR2 is SVGIG (reference sequence). V gave up 5 bases and J gave up 8 bases, with 16 bases separating them. This CDR3 contains 13 residues. The CDR3 loop is CAWDDGQMKPQHF. For the CDR3, the DNA is TGTGCCTGGGACGACGGCCAGATGAAGCCCCAGCATTTT. Supplemented by reference TRBV30 and TRBJ1-5, the full variable domain reads SQTIHQWPATLVQPVGSPLSLECTVEGTSNPNLYWYRQAAGRGLQLLFYSVGIGQISSEVPQNLSASRPQDRQFILSSKKLLLSDSGFYLCAWDDGQMKPQHFGDGTRLSIL.

This rearrangement joins TRBV19 to TRBJ1-4; 7 positions agree with TRBD1. CDR1 is LNHDA, CDR2 SQIVND, per germline (reference sequence). The CDR3 covers 15 residues. Trimming took 7 bases from V and 2 from J; bases not matched to a gene: 7. The CDR3 sequence: CASTPGTATNEKLFF. CDR3 nucleotides: TGTGCCAGTACCCCGGGGACAGCCACTAATGAAAAACTGTTTTTT.

The chain combines TRBV4-2 with TRBJ2-1; possibly TRBD1 for D (5 bases). The ends were cut back, 7 bases at V and 6 bases at J, with 10 bases in the middle. The germline CDR1 and CDR2 sequences are LGHNA and YNFKEQ. The CDR3 has 12 amino acids. The CDR3 spells CASTGRLNEQFF. The CDR3 DNA reads as TGTGCCAGCACAGGGCGGCTCAATGAGCAGTTCTTC.

In this sample, this clone turned up a few times. The chain recombines TRBV6-5 with TRBJ1-5, with D unclear. This CDR3 contains 12 residues. V lost 6 bases, J lost 2 bases, and 5 bases lay in between. Germline V gives CDR1 MNHEY, CDR2 SVGAGI. This chain's CDR3 is CASSHGNQPQHF. CDR3 bases: TGTGCCAGCAGCCACGGCAATCAGCCCCAGCATTTT.

This chain connects TRBV6-5 to TRBJ1-4, with a possible D match to TRBD1 (6 bases). The CDR3 length is 14 residues. V was shortened by 5 bases and J by 8 bases, with 15 bases between the two germline ends. Germline-derived CDR1 and CDR2 are MNHEY and SVGAGI. The CDR3 sequence is CASSAGVLREKLFF. CDR3 sequence (DNA): TGTGCCAGCAGTGCAGGGGTCCTAAGGGAAAAACTGTTTTTT.

The V gene is TRBV10-3, the J gene TRBJ2-5; TRBD2 matches 11 bases. The CDR3 covers 16 residues. The germline gives CDR1 ENHRY, CDR2 SYGVKD. With 6 bases clipped from V and 3 bases from J, the junction kept 9 bases outside the gene matches. The CDR3 sequence is CAIRPTSGEKEETQYF. The CDR3 DNA follows: TGTGCCATCAGGCCGACTAGCGGGGAGAAAGAAGAGACCCAGTACTTC.

This clone was found once. The junction differs from germline at one of its ends, possibly a read error. V gene TRBV19 combines with J gene TRBJ1-1; D is unresolved. Germline V lookup: CDR1 LNHDA, CDR2 SQIVND (reference sequence). This CDR3 region has 14 residues. DNA of the CDR3: TGTGCCAGTAGTTTAGGCCGACCGAACACTGAAACTTTCTTT. It codes for CASSLGRPNTETFF.

The chain employs TRBV9 and TRBJ1-5, with 7 bases fitting TRBD1. The CDR3 runs 15 residues. Germline CDR1 is SGDLS and CDR2 is YYNGEE. The V and J ends lost 3 bases and 0 bases, in that order; junction bases with no gene match: 3. CDR3 residues: CASSAGTDSNQPQHF. The CDR3, as DNA: TGTGCCAGCAGCGCCGGGACAGATAGCAATCAGCCCCAGCATTTT.

This clone was seen a single time. Here the CDR3 reads CASSVRGPEAFF. The CDR3 nucleotides read TGTGCCAGCAGCGTCCGTGGCCCTGAAGCTTTCTTT. The rearrangement joins TRBV5-8 to TRBJ1-1; D not resolved. CDR3 length equals 12 residues. CDR1 SGHTS and CDR2 YDEGEE come from the germline V gene. V dropped 4 bases and J dropped 6 bases, with 10 bases sitting between them.

The rearrangement uses TRBV7-9 and TRBJ1-1, with 9 bases matching TRBD1. This CDR3 is 12 amino acids long. The J segment lost 10 bases and the V segment lost 5 bases, leaving 5 bases of the junction unmatched. Germline CDR1 SEHNR, CDR2 FQNEAQ (reference sequence). The CDR3 is CASSPGTGLAFF. The CDR3 DNA reads TGTGCCAGCAGCCCCGGGACAGGGTTAGCTTTCTTT.

V and J are TRBV21-1 and TRBJ2-7; the table calls TRBD2, which could not be checked here. TRBV21-1 is designated a pseudogene. The CDR3 is 13 residues long. Here the CDR3 DNA reads TGTGCCAGCAGTGGGAGGCCCCCCTACGAGCAGTACTTC. It specifies CASSGRPPYEQYF.